The 14 T cell receptor beta chains below all came from one sample that was sequenced in a study of T-cell memory formation after mild COVID-19. MiXCR was run by TCRdb on the 5' RACE reads, yielding one entry per CDR3 protein. In the table there are just under 550,000 distinct CDR3 sequences, roughly 20% of which are singletons. Sequenced: PBMCs or a T cell subset sorted from them (not recorded which). The receptors were sampled from an adult woman who had mild COVID-19 (a few samples of this study predate the infection). Cell type and time point are not known.

This clonotype was counted at least ten times. This rearrangement joins TRBV6-4 to TRBJ2-1; 7 bases are a match to TRBD2. Germline CDR1 MRHNA, CDR2 SNTAGT. The CDR3 is 18 amino acids. Losses at the gene ends were 4 bases for V and 5 bases for J; bases not matched to a gene: 17. CDR3 DNA: TGTGCCAGCAGTGCTACCCCCACGACTAGCCTCGGGGACAATGAGCAGTTCTTC. Translating gives CASSATPTTSLGDNEQFF.

This clonotype has just a few counts. The rearrangement uses TRBV19 and TRBJ2-1; D remains ambiguous. Germline assignment: CDR1 LNHDA and CDR2 SQIVND (reference sequence). CDR3 length: 14 amino acids. With 7 bases removed from V and 0 bases from J, the gap between germline ends came to 10 bases. The CDR3 DNA is TGTGCCAGTACTTCCCTTTCCTCCTACAATGAGCAGTTCTTC. As protein: CASTSLSSYNEQFF.

The chain combines TRBV11-2 with TRBJ2-7; weak D call: TRBD1 (5 bases). This CDR3 has 14 residues. The ends were cut back, 3 bases at V and 2 bases at J, with 11 bases in the middle. Looked up from germline, CDR1 is SGHAT and CDR2 is FQNNGV. CDR3 in amino acids: CASSFIQGTYEQYF. The CDR3 DNA is TGTGCCAGCAGCTTTATTCAGGGCACCTACGAGCAGTACTTC.

This clonotype turned up a few times. This CDR3 is CSARDPRGSSTDTQYF. The CDR3 region has the DNA TGCAGTGCTAGAGATCCCCGGGGCAGTAGCACAGATACGCAGTATTTT. The V and J genes are TRBV20-1 and TRBJ2-3; D might be TRBD1 or TRBD2, each matching 5 bases. Trimming pared 0 bases from V and 0 bases from J, leaving 13 bases between. Germline V gene data show CDR1 as DFQATT and CDR2 as SNEGSKA (reference sequence). CDR3 length: 16 amino acids.

This chain uses TRBV24-1 with TRBJ2-1, with D unclear. The CDR3 has 12 amino acids. Germline assignment: CDR1 KGHDR and CDR2 SFDVKD. V was shortened by 4 bases and J by 9 bases, with 9 bases between the two germline ends. CDR3 residues: CATSDTTAEQFF. The CDR3 DNA is TGTGCCACCAGTGACACTACGGCTGAGCAGTTCTTC.

This clonotype has a single count. This chain connects TRBV20-1 to TRBJ1-5, with D perhaps matching TRBD1 (5 bases). The CDR3 totals 19 residues. The germline V gene encodes CDR1 DFQATT and CDR2 SNEGSKA (reference sequence). Trimming shortened V by 1 base and J by 0 bases, and 22 bases separated the two germline ends. The CDR3 spells CSARARVKGHLYSNQPQHF. The CDR3 DNA is TGCAGTGCTAGAGCCAGGGTGAAAGGTCATCTATATAGCAATCAGCCCCAGCATTTT.

This clonotype has more than one count but fewer than ten. V usage is TRBV18 and J usage is TRBJ2-2; D uncertain. Trimming took 2 bases from V and 5 from J, leaving 12 bases between them. CDR1 is KGHSH, CDR2 LQKENI, per germline. The CDR3 runs to 15 residues. The DNA of the CDR3 is TGTGCCAGCTCACCAAGGCTACCCACGACCGGGGAGCTGTTTTTT. Protein product: CASSPRLPTTGELFF.

The chain joins TRBV5-5 to TRBJ1-5, with D unresolved. The germline gives CDR1 SGHKS, CDR2 YYEKEE (reference sequence). V shed 2 bases and J shed 0 bases, with 12 bases lying between them. This CDR3 is built from 16 residues. CDR3 loop: CASSFGDPYSNQPQHF. The CDR3 DNA reads as TGTGCCAGCAGCTTTGGGGATCCTTATAGCAATCAGCCCCAGCATTTT.

This clonotype was seen more than once but under ten times. CDR3 amino acids: CASSELQGANQPQHF. The DNA of the CDR3 is TGTGCCAGCAGTGAACTACAGGGGGCCAATCAGCCCCAGCATTTT. V gene TRBV2 combines with J gene TRBJ1-5; 9 bases line up with TRBD1. The V segment lost 2 bases and the J segment 3 bases; nucleotides outside the gene matches: 2. The CDR3 spans 15 residues. Germline assignment: CDR1 SNHLY and CDR2 FYNNEI.

CDR3 nucleotides: TGCAGTGCTAGAGGACACGGACCCCATGGAGACTACACCTTC. Residues: CSARGHGPHGDYTF. V and J are TRBV20-1 and TRBJ1-2; no clear D. V was shortened by 1 base and J by 10 bases, with 19 bases between the two germline ends. The CDR3 is 14 amino acids. The V gene's germline CDR1 is DFQATT and CDR2 SNEGSKA (reference sequence).

The chain recombines TRBV7-2 with TRBJ2-7; tentative D call: TRBD2 (5 bases). The CDR3 extends over 13 amino acids. Germline-derived CDR1 and CDR2 are SGHTA and FQGNSA. Trimming stripped 5 bases from V and 0 bases from J, with 8 bases between. The CDR3 sequence: CASSGRISYEQYF. CDR3 in DNA: TGTGCCAGCAGCGGGAGAATCTCCTACGAGCAGTACTTC.

The chain couples TRBV7-2 to TRBJ1-2; D is possibly TRBD1 (6 bases). This CDR3 contains 15 residues. Germline assignment: CDR1 SGHTA and CDR2 FQGNSA. V lost 5 bases and J lost 6, with 19 bases in between. CDR3 region: CASSQSGGRLDGYTF. In DNA, the CDR3 is TGTGCCAGCAGCCAATCCGGGGGGCGATTGGATGGCTACACCTTC.

This clonotype occurred a few times. The chain uses TRBV5-1 and TRBJ2-5, with no clear D. Germline CDR1 reads SGHRS; CDR2 reads YFSETQ. The CDR3 loop spans 14 amino acids. Trimming pared 2 bases from V and 5 bases from J, leaving 13 bases between. CDR3 in amino acids: CASSFGRSKETQYF. The CDR3 region has the DNA TGCGCCAGCAGCTTTGGACGGTCAAAGGAGACCCAGTACTTC.

The genes are TRBV4-3 and TRBJ2-4; D not resolved. Germline CDR1 LGHNA, CDR2 YSLEER. The CDR3 runs 18 residues. V gave up 0 bases and J gave up 3 bases, with 18 bases separating them. The CDR3 here is CASSQDQSRQNYKNIQYF. The CDR3, as DNA: TGCGCCAGCAGCCAAGATCAGAGTCGGCAGAACTACAAAAACATTCAGTACTTC.